The clone carrying this TCR beta chain was counted a single time. As yet, its antigen is unknown. These data originate in a study of cytomegalovirus exposure and HLA in healthy donors. Study-wide points: Most TCR beta V segments were productive about 87% or about 30% of the time in an earlier analysis. Links to common viral pathogens appeared, in a later analysis, for several of the most significant clusters.

The CDR3 has 14 amino acids. V was trimmed by 3 bases and J by 7 bases, leaving 16 bases between them. Germline assignment: CDR1 MNHNS and CDR2 SASEGT. The PCR ran on 60 Vbeta and 13 Jbeta primers. Measured with immunoSEQ multiplex PCR; TCRdb has only the in-frame clones, and not every one. The sample records some 110,000 clones, under 80% being singletons. The sample comprised PBMCs. This rearrangement joins TRBV6-1 to TRBJ2-7, with D perhaps TRBD2 (5 bases). The source of this sequence is a woman between 50 and 59 years old in good health and CMV-seropositive. The CDR3 spells CASSDLPTPGEQYF. The CDR3 bases are TGTGCCAGCAGTGACCTCCCGACACCGGGGGAGCAGTACTTC.